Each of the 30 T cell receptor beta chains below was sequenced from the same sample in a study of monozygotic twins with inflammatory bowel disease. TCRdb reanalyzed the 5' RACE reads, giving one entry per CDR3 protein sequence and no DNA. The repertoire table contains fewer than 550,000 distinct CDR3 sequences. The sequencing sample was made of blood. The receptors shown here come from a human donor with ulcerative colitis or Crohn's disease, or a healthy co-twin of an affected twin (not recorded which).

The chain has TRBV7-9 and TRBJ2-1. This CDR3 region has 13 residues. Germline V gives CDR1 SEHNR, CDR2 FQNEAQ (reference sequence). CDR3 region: CASSSLNTNEQFF.

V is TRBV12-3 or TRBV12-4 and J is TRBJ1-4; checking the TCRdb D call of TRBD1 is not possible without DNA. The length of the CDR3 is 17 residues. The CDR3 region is CASSQAGRWNTDEKLFF.

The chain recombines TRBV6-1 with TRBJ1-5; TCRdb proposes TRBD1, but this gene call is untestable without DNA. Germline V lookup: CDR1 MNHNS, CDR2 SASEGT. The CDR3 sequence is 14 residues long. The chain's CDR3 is CASRGDRVGQPQHF.

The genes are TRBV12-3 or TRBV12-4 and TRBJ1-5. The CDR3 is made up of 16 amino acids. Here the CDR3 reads CASSLRSDGDNQPQHF.

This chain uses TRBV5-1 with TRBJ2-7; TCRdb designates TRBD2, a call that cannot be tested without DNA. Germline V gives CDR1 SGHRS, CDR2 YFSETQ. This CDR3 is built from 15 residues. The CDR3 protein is CASSLGLAGSYEQYF.

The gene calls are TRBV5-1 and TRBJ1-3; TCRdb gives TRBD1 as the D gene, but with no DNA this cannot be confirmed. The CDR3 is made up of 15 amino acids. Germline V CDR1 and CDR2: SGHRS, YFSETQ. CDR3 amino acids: CASSYSGVSGNTIYF.

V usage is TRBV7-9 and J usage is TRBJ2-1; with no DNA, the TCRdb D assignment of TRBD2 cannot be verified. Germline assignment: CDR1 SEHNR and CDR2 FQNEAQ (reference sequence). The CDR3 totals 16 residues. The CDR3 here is CASSLGRGGDYNEQFF.

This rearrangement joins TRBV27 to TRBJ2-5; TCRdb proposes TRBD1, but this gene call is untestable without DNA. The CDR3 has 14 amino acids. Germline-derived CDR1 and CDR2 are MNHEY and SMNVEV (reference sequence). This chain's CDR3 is CASSAYGQEETQYF.

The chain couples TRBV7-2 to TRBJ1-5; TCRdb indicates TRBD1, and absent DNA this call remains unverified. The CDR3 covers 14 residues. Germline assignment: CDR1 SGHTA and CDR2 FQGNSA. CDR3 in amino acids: CASSRTGFNQPQHF. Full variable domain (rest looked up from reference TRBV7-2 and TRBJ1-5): GAGVSQSPSNKVTEKGKDVELRCDPISGHTALYWYRQSLGQGLEFLIYFQGNSAPDKSGLPSDRFSAERTGGSVSTLTIQRTQQEDSAVYLCASSRTGFNQPQHFGDGTRLSIL.

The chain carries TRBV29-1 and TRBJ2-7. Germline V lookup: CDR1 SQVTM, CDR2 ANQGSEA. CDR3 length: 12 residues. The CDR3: CSVARDYYEQYF.

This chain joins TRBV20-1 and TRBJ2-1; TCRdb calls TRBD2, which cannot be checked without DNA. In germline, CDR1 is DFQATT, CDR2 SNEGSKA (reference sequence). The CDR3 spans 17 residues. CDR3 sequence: CSARPGTSGRFYNEQFF.

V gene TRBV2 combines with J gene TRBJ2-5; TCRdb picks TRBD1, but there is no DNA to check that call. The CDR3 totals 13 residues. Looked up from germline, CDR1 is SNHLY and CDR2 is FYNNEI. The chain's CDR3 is CASSEDRVETQYF.

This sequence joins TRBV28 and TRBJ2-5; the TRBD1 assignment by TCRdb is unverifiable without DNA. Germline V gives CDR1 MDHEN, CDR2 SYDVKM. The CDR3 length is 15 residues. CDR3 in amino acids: CASSLGGQGPETQYF.

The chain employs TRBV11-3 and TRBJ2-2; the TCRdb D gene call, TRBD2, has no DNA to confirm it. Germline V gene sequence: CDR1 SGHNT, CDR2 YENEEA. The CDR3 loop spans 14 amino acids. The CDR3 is CASSLRELAGELFF.

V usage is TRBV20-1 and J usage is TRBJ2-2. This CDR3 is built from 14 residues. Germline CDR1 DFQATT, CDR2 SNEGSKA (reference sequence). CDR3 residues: CSARDIQNTGELFF.

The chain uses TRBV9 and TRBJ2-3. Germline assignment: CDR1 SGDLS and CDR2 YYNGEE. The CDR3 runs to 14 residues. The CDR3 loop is CASSEGHHTDTQYF.

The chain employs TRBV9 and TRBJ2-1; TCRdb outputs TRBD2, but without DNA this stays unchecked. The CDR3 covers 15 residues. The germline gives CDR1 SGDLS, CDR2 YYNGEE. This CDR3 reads CASSVDLAGVGEQFF.

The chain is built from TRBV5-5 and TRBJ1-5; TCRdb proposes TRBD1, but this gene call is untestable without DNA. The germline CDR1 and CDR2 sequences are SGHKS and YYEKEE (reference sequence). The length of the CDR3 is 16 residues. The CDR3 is CASSHGTGDSNQPQHF.

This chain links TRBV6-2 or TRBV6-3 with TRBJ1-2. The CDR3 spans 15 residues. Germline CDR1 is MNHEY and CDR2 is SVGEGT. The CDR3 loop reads CASSYSGFSLHGYTF.

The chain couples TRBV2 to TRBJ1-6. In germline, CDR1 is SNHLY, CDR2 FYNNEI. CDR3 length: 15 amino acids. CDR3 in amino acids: CASSDVGYYNSPLHF.

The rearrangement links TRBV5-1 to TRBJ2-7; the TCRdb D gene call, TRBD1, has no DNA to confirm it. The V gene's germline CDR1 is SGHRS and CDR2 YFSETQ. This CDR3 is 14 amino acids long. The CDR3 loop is CASSLVQGTYEQYF.

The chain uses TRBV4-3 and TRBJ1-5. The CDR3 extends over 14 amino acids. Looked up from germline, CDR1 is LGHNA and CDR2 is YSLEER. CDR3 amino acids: CASSHDRFQQPQHF.

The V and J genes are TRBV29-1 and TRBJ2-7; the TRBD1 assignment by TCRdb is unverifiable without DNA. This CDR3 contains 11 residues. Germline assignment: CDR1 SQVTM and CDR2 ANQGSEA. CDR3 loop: CSVAGAYEQYF.

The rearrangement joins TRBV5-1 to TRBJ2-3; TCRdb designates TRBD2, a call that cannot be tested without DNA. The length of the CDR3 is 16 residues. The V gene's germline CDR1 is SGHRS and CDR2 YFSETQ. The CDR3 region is CASSPPSGGITDTQYF. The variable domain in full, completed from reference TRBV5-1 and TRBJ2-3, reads KAGVTQTPRYLIKTRGQQVTLSCSPISGHRSVSWYQQTPGQGLQFLFEYFSETQRNKGNFPGRFSGRQFSNSRSEMNVSTLELGDSALYLCASSPPSGGITDTQYFGPGTRLTVL.

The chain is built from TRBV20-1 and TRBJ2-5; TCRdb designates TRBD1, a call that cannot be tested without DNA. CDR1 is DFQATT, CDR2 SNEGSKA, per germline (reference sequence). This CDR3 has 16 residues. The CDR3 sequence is CSARTSLQGARETQYF.

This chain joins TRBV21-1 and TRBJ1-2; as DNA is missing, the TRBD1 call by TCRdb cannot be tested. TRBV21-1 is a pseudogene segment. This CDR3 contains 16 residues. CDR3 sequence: CASSNRGQTKIYGYTF.

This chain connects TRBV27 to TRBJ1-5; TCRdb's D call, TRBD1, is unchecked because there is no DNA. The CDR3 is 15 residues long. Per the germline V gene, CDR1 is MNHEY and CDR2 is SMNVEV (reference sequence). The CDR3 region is CASRPRQGSNQPQHF.

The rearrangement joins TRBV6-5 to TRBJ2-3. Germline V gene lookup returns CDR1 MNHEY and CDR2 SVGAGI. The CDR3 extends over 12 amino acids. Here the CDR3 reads CASSPAADTQYF.

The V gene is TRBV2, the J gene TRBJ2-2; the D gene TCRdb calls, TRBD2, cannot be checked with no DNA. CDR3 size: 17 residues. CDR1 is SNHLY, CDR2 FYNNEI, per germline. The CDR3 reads CASSNSIAGENTGELFF. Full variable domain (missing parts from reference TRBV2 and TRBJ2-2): EPEVTQTPSHQVTQMGQEVILRCVPISNHLYFYWYRQILGQKVEFLVSFYNNEISEKSEIFDDQFSVERPDGSNFTLKIRSTKLEDSAMYFCASSNSIAGENTGELFFGEGSRLTVL.

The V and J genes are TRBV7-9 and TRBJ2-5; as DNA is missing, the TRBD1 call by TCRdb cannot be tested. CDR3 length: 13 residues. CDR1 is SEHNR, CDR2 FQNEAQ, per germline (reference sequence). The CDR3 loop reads CASSFGPGETQYF.